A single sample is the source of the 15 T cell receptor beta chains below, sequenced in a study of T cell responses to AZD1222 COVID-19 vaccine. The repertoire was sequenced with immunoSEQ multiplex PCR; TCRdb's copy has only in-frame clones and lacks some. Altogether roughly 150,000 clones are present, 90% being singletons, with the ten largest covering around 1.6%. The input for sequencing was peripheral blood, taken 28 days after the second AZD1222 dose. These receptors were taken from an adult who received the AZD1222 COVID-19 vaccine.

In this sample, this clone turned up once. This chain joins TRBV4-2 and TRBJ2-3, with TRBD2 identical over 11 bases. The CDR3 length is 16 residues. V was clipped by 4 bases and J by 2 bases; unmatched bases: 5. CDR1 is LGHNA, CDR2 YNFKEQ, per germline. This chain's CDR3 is CASSRSSGGNTDTQYF. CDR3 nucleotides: TGTGCCAGCAGCCGGTCTAGCGGGGGGAACACAGATACGCAGTATTTT.

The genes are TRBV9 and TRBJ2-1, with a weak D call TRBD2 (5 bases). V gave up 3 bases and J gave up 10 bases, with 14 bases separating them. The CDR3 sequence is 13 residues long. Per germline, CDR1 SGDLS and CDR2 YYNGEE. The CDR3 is CASSAPLGDEQFF. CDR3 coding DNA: TGTGCCAGCAGCGCCCCACTGGGAGACGAGCAGTTCTTC.

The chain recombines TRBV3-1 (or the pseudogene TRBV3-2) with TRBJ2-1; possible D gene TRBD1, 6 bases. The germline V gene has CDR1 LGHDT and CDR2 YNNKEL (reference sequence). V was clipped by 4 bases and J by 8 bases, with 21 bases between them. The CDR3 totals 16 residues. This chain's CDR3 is CASSLPTGSGGDEQFF. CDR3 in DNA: TGTGCCAGCAGCCTTCCCACTGGGTCTGGGGGCGATGAGCAGTTCTTC.

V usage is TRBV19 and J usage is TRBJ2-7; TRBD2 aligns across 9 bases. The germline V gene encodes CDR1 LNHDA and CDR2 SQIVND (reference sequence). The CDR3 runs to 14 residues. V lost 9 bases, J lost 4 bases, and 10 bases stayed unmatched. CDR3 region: CASRPGTSLYEQYF. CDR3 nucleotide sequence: TGTGCCAGCCGACCAGGGACTAGCCTATACGAGCAGTACTTC. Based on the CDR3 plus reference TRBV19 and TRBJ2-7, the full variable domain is DGGITQSPKYLFRKEGQNVTLSCEQNLNHDAMYWYRQDPGQGLRLIYYSQIVNDFQKGDIAEGYSVSREKKESFPLTVTSAQKNPTAFYLCASRPGTSLYEQYFGPGTRLTVT.

DNA for the CDR3: TGTGCCAGCAGCTTGGCGGGGACGGAAAATTCACCCCTCCACTTT. Amino acids: CASSLAGTENSPLHF. This chain connects TRBV5-5 to TRBJ1-6, with D possibly being TRBD1 (5 bases). The V gene's germline CDR1 is SGHKS and CDR2 YYEKEE (reference sequence). The CDR3 length is 15 residues. The V end lost 0 bases, the J end lost 7 bases, and 11 bases lay between the germline ends.

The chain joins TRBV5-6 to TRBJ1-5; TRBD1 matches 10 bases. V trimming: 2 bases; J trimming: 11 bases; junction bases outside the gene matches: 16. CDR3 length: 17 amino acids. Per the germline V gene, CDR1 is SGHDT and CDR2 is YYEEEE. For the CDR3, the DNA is TGTGCCAGCAGCTTTGGGACAGGGGTCGGATCCGTTTGGGCCCAGCATTTT. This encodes CASSFGTGVGSVWAQHF.

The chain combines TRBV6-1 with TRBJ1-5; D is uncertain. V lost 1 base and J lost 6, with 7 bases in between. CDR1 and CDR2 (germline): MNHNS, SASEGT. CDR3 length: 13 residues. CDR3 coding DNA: TGTGCCAGCAGTGAAGGGCCGGGTCAGCCCCAGCATTTT. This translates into CASSEGPGQPQHF.

CDR3 sequence reads: CASSLTPGGETEAFF. The CDR3, as DNA: TGTGCCAGCAGTCTAACTCCAGGTGGGGAGACTGAAGCTTTCTTT. The chain has TRBV27 and TRBJ1-1; no reliable D call. Trimming took off 5 bases at V and 5 bases at J, with 18 bases between the two ends. This CDR3 is 15 amino acids long. Looked up from germline, CDR1 is MNHEY and CDR2 is SMNVEV (reference sequence).

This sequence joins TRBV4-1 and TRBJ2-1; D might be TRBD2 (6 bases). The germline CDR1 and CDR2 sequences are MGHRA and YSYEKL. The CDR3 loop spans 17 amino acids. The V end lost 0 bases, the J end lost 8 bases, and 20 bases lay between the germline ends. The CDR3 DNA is TGCGCCAGCAGCCAAGAGTTTTTGGGGAGGAACTTCGATGAGCAGTTCTTC. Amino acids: CASSQEFLGRNFDEQFF.

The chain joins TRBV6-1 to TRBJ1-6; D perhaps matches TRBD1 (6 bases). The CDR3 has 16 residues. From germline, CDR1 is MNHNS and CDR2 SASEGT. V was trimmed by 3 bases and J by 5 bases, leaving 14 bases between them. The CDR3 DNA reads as TGTGCCAGCAGTGACCAGGGAAGGGGGAATAATTCACCCCTCCACTTT. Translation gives CASSDQGRGNNSPLHF.

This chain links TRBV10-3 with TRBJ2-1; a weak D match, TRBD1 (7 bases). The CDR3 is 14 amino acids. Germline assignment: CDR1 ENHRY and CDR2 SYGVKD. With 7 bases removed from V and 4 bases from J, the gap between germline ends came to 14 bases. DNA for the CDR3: TGTGCCATCAAGGCGGGGACAGAGTACAATGAGCAGTTCTTC. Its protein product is CAIKAGTEYNEQFF.

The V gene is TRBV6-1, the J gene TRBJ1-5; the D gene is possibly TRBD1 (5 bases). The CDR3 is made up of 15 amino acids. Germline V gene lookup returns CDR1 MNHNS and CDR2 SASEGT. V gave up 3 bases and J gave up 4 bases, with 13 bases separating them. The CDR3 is CASSDLLGGNQPQHF. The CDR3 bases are TGTGCCAGCAGTGACCTGCTTGGGGGTAATCAGCCCCAGCATTTT.

CDR3 coding DNA: TGTGCCAGTAGTACTCAGGGAAATTCACCCCTCCACTTT. This sequence encodes CASSTQGNSPLHF. The rearrangement links TRBV19 to TRBJ1-6; D may be TRBD1 (5 bases). V lost 4 bases, J lost 7 bases, and 8 bases lay in between. Germline values: CDR1 LNHDA, CDR2 SQIVND (reference sequence). This CDR3 contains 13 residues.

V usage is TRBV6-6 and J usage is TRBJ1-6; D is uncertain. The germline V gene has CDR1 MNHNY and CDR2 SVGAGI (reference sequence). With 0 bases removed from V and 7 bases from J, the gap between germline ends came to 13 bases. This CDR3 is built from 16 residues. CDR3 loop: CASSYSTGTGNSPLHF. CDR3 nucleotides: TGTGCCAGCAGTTACTCGACGGGAACTGGGAATTCACCCCTCCACTTT.

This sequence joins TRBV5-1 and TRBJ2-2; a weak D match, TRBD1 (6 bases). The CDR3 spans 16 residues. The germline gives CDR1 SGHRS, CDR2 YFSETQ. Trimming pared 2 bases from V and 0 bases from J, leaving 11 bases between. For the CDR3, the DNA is TGCGCCAGCAGCTTTACAGGGAAAGCGAACACCGGGGAGCTGTTTTTT. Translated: CASSFTGKANTGELFF.